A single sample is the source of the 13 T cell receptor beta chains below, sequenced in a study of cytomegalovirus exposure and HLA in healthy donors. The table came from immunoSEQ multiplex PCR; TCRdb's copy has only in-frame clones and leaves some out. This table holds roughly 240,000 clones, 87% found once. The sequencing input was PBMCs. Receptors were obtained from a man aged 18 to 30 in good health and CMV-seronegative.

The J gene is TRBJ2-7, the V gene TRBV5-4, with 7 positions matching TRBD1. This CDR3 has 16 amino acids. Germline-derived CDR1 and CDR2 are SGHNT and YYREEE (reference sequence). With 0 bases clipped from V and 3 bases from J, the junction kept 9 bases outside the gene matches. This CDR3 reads CASSLANGQADYEQYF. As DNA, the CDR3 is TGTGCCAGCAGCTTGGCCAACGGACAGGCGGACTACGAGCAGTACTTC.

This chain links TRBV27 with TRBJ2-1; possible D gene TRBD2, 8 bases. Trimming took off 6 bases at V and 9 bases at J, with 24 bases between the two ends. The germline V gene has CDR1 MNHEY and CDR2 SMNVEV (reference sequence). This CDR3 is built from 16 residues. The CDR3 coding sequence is TGTGCCAGCAGCCTCGGGAGGGGAACAGGGGAGTTTGAGCAGTTCTTC. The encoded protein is CASSLGRGTGEFEQFF.

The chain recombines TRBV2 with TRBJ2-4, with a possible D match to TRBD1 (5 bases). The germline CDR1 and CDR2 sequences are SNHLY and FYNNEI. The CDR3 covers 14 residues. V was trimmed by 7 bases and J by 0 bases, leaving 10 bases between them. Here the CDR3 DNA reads TGTGCCAGCATCCCGACAGAAGCCAAAAACATTCAGTACTTC. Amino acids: CASIPTEAKNIQYF.

CDR3 loop: CASSGRRGQTQYF. In DNA, the CDR3 is TGTGCCAGTAGTGGGCGTCGGGGACAGACGCAGTATTTT. The chain joins TRBV19 to TRBJ2-3; the match to TRBD1 covers 7 bases. V lost 5 bases to trimming and J lost 9 bases; unmatched junction nucleotides: 8. The CDR3 is 13 amino acids. CDR1 LNHDA and CDR2 SQIVND come from the germline V gene (reference sequence).

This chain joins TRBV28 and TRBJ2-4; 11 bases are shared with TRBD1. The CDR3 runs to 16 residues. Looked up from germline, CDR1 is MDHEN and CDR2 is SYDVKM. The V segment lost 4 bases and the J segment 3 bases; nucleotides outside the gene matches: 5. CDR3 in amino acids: CASSSGTGGVKNIQYF. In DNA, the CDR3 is TGTGCCAGCAGTTCCGGGACAGGGGGAGTCAAAAACATTCAGTACTTC.

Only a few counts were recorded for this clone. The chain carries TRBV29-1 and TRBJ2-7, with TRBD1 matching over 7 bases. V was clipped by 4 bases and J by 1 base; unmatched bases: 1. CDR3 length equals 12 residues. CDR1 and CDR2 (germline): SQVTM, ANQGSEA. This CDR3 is CSVGDSSYEQYF. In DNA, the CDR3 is TGCAGCGTTGGGGACAGTTCCTACGAGCAGTACTTC.

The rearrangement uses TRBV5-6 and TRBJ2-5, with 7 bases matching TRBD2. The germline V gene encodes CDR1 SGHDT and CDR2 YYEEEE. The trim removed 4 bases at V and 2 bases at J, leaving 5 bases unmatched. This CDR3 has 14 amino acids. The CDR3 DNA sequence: TGTGCCAGCAGCATCTCGGGGGGACAAGAGACCCAGTACTTC. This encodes CASSISGGQETQYF.

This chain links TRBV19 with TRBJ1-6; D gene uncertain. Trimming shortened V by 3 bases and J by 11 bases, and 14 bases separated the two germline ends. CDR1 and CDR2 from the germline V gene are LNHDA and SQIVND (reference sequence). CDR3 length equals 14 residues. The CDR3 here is CASSIPPGKTPLHF. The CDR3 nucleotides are TGTGCCAGTAGTATTCCGCCGGGTAAAACACCCCTCCACTTT.

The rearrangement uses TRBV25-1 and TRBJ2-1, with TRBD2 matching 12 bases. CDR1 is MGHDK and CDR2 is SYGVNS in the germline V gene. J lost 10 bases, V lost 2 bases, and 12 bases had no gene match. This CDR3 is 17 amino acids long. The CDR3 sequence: CASSEISSGRAGGEQFF. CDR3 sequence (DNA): TGTGCCAGCAGTGAAATATCTAGCGGGAGGGCCGGCGGGGAGCAGTTCTTC.

The CDR3 loop reads CASSSGTSNEQFF. CDR3 DNA: TGTGCCAGCAGTTCTGGGACTAGCAATGAGCAGTTCTTC. The chain combines TRBV6-5 with TRBJ2-1, with 8 bases aligning to TRBD2. Germline CDR1 reads MNHEY; CDR2 reads SVGAGI. The ends lost 4 bases at V and 6 bases at J; junction bases unmatched: 2. There are 13 residues in the CDR3.

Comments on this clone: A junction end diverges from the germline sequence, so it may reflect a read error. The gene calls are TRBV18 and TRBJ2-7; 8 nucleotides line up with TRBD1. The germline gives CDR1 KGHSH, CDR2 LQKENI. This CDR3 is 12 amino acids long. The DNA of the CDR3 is TGTGCCAGCTCACCCGAAGGAAGGACAGGGTCTTTC. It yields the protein CASSPEGRTGSF.

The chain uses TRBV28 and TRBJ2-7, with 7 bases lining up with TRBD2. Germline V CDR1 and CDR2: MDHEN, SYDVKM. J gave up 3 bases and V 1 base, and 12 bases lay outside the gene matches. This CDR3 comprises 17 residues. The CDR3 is CASSLLDPSGGDYEQYF. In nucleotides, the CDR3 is TGTGCCAGCAGTTTATTAGATCCTAGCGGAGGGGACTACGAGCAGTACTTC.

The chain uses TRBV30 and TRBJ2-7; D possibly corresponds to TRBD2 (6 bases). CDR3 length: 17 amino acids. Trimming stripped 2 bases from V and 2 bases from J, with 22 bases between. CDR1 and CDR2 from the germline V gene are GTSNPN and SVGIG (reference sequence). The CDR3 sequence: CAWSLPPRLALTYEQYF. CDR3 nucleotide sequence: TGTGCCTGGAGTCTCCCCCCCCGGCTAGCGCTCACCTACGAGCAGTACTTC.